Below are 26 T cell receptor beta chains sequenced from a single sample in a study of cytomegalovirus exposure and HLA in healthy donors. Primers included in the PCR were 60 Vbeta and 13 Jbeta primers. Measured with immunoSEQ multiplex PCR; TCRdb has only the in-frame clones, and not every one. The sample lists roughly 120,000 clones; 65% to 80% were seen once. Sequencing was carried out using PBMCs. The receptors come from a middle-aged woman in good health and CMV-seropositive.

The V and J genes are TRBV5-5 and TRBJ2-5, with 13 positions matching TRBD2. The CDR3 covers 17 residues. Per germline, CDR1 SGHKS and CDR2 YYEKEE (reference sequence). The trim removed 0 bases at V and 4 bases at J, leaving 6 bases unmatched. The CDR3 sequence is CASSLEILAGGTETQYF. The CDR3 DNA is TGTGCCAGCAGCTTGGAGATACTAGCGGGGGGGACAGAGACCCAGTACTTC.

The J gene is TRBJ2-1, the V gene TRBV13, with 12 bases lining up with TRBD1. Germline CDR1 is PRHDT and CDR2 is FYEKMQ (reference sequence). CDR3 length equals 15 residues. The V segment lost 1 base and the J segment 8 bases; nucleotides outside the gene matches: 3. The DNA of the CDR3 is TGTGCCAGCAGCTTAGTGGGACAGGGGGCCTATGAGCAGTTCTTC. Amino acids: CASSLVGQGAYEQFF.

This rearrangement joins TRBV19 to TRBJ2-1; 8 positions match TRBD2. With V trimmed by 5 bases and J by 2 bases, 5 bases remained unmatched. The CDR3 is made up of 15 amino acids. CDR1 LNHDA and CDR2 SQIVND come from the germline V gene (reference sequence). The chain's CDR3 is CASSLSGATYNEQFF. The CDR3 DNA reads as TGTGCCAGTAGTCTTAGCGGGGCAACCTACAATGAGCAGTTCTTC.

J is TRBJ2-1 and V is TRBV7-8; 9 bases match TRBD2. The junction had 8 bases not matched to a gene; V was cut back by 7 bases and J by 7 bases. The germline V gene encodes CDR1 SGHVS and CDR2 FQNEAQ. This CDR3 has 14 residues. The CDR3 spells CASTGSSGENEQFF. The CDR3 nucleotides read TGTGCCAGCACTGGGTCTAGCGGGGAAAATGAGCAGTTCTTC. The full variable domain, rest sourced from reference TRBV7-8 and TRBJ2-1, is GAGVSQSPRYKVAKRGQDVALRCDPISGHVSLFWYQQALGQGPEFLTYFQNEAQLDKSGLPSDRFFAERPEGSVSTLKIQRTQQEDSAVYLCASTGSSGENEQFFGPGTRLTVL.

V is TRBV4-1 and J is TRBJ2-1; the match to TRBD1 covers 8 bases. V shed 4 bases, J shed 8 bases, and the junction held 7 bases outside the gene matches. The CDR3 runs to 14 residues. Germline CDR1 is MGHRA and CDR2 is YSYEKL. The CDR3 spells CASSLGQGVHEQFF. CDR3 DNA: TGCGCCAGCAGCCTCGGACAGGGCGTCCATGAGCAGTTCTTC.

The chain joins TRBV4-1 to TRBJ2-1, with TRBD2 identical over 10 bases. There are 16 residues in the CDR3. CDR1 is MGHRA, CDR2 YSYEKL, per germline. The trim removed 2 bases at V and 5 bases at J, leaving 6 bases unmatched. The CDR3 sequence: CASSQPPGTSDNEQFF. The DNA for the CDR3 is TGCGCCAGCAGCCAACCCCCGGGGACTAGCGACAATGAGCAGTTCTTC.

This clone was seen only once. The genes are TRBV7-2 and TRBJ2-3, with 8 bases lining up with TRBD2. V was clipped by 4 bases and J by 2 bases; unmatched bases: 5. The CDR3 extends over 15 amino acids. CDR1 and CDR2 (germline): SGHTA, FQGNSA. The CDR3 loop reads CASSSQAGDTDTQYF. The DNA for the CDR3 is TGTGCCAGCAGCTCCCAAGCGGGAGACACAGATACGCAGTATTTT.

Turning to this clone: One junction end disagrees with the germline gene, perhaps due to a read error. J is TRBJ1-2 and V is TRBV6-5; 7 bases map to TRBD1. Germline V CDR1 and CDR2: MNHEY, SVGAGI. This CDR3 is 14 amino acids long. As DNA, the CDR3 is TGTGCCAGCAGTCGACAGGGTTACTTCTATGGCTACCCCTTC. It is translated as CASSRQGYFYGYPF.

As to this clone: This specimen includes other DNA sequences encoding the same CDR3. The chain couples TRBV30 to TRBJ2-3, with D maybe TRBD2 (6 bases). The germline V gene has CDR1 GTSNPN and CDR2 SVGIG (reference sequence). The length of the CDR3 is 13 residues. The V gene lost 3 bases and the J gene lost 0 bases, with 7 bases spanning the gap. The CDR3 nucleotides are TGTGCCTGGAGGGAGGGCAGCACAGATACGCAGTATTTT. Its translation: CAWREGSTDTQYF.

The chain links TRBV7-9 to TRBJ2-1; D is undetermined. The CDR3 has 16 residues. Germline loops: CDR1 SEHNR, CDR2 FQNEAQ (reference sequence). V lost 5 bases and J 1 base, leaving 15 bases between the germline ends. CDR3 amino acids: CASSPENVRSYNEQFF. Here the CDR3 DNA reads TGTGCCAGCAGCCCCGAGAACGTGAGGTCCTACAATGAGCAGTTCTTC.

The genes are TRBV10-1 and TRBJ1-1, with D possibly TRBD1 on 6 matching bases. Germline assignment: CDR1 WNHNN and CDR2 SYGVQD (reference sequence). V lost 0 bases, J lost 3 bases, and 11 bases lay in between. The CDR3 is 15 amino acids. In DNA, the CDR3 is TGCGCCAGCAGTGAGTCAACAGGGCCGTACACTGAAGCTTTCTTT. Translating it yields CASSESTGPYTEAFF.

This chain joins TRBV10-3 and TRBJ1-6; tentatively, D is TRBD1 (5 bases). There are 14 residues in the CDR3. The V gene's germline CDR1 is ENHRY and CDR2 SYGVKD. Trimming left V 0 bases short and J 10 bases short, with 10 bases between. The CDR3 DNA reads TGTGCCATCAGTGAGTCAATAGGGGAATCACCCCTCCACTTT. It codes for CAISESIGESPLHF.

The chain employs TRBV29-1 and TRBJ1-2; maybe TRBD1 (5 bases). Germline CDR1 is SQVTM and CDR2 is ANQGSEA. The V gene lost 4 bases and the J gene lost 6 bases, with 15 bases spanning the gap. CDR3 length equals 13 residues. The CDR3 spells CSVGKGGADGYTF. As DNA, the CDR3 is TGCAGCGTTGGGAAGGGAGGGGCGGATGGCTACACCTTC.

This chain joins TRBV18 and TRBJ2-1, with 10 positions matching TRBD2. Germline loops: CDR1 KGHSH, CDR2 LQKENI. The CDR3 totals 16 residues. The trim removed 2 bases at V and 5 bases at J, leaving 6 bases unmatched. DNA of the CDR3: TGTGCCAGCTCACCAGTCCTAGCGGGAGAAAACAATGAGCAGTTCTTC. As protein: CASSPVLAGENNEQFF.

This chain joins TRBV25-1 and TRBJ1-1; 8 nucleotides line up with TRBD1. Germline CDR1 is MGHDK and CDR2 is SYGVNS. The CDR3 has 14 residues. V trimming: 6 bases; J trimming: 4 bases; junction bases outside the gene matches: 7. CDR3 DNA: TGTGCCAGCAGCGGACAGGGTTTTGGCACTGAAGCTTTCTTT. Protein sequence: CASSGQGFGTEAFF.

This clone was detected once. J is TRBJ1-5 and V is TRBV30; D ambiguous. Trimming shortened V by 0 bases and J by 7 bases, and 10 bases separated the two germline ends. This CDR3 has 13 amino acids. Looked up from germline, CDR1 is GTSNPN and CDR2 is SVGIG (reference sequence). CDR3 sequence: CAWSVRGKQPQHF. The CDR3 DNA reads TGTGCCTGGAGTGTGCGGGGAAAGCAGCCCCAGCATTTT.

The gene calls are TRBV27 and TRBJ2-3; possibly TRBD1 for D (6 bases). Germline V lookup: CDR1 MNHEY, CDR2 SMNVEV (reference sequence). V shed 10 bases and J shed 2 bases, with 19 bases lying between them. The CDR3 has 15 residues. DNA for the CDR3: TGTGCCACCAGGGGACAAGGGGCGTTCACAGATACGCAGTATTTT. Protein: CATRGQGAFTDTQYF.

The rearrangement joins TRBV2 to TRBJ2-2; 9 bases agree with TRBD2. Germline assignment: CDR1 SNHLY and CDR2 FYNNEI. The V gene end was trimmed by 7 bases and the J gene end by 7 bases; junction bases not matched to a gene: 13. The CDR3 runs to 16 residues. The CDR3 nucleotides read TGTGCCAGCAACGTCGGCGGGAGGGGAGGTGGCGGGGAGCTGTTTTTT. Translated: CASNVGGRGGGGELFF.

The V call is TRBV7-9, the J call TRBJ2-1; D is unclear. The CDR3 sequence is 13 residues long. The V gene's germline CDR1 is SEHNR and CDR2 FQNEAQ (reference sequence). V lost 1 base and J 6 bases, leaving 7 bases between the germline ends. The CDR3 bases are TGTGCCAGCAGCTTAGGTACTACCAATGAGCAGTTCTTC. Translating gives CASSLGTTNEQFF.

This clone has a handful of counts. The chain uses TRBV6-5 and TRBJ2-7; 10 positions match TRBD1. Germline loops: CDR1 MNHEY, CDR2 SVGAGI. V gave up 7 bases and J gave up 2 bases; unmatched junction bases: 5. The CDR3 runs 14 residues. The CDR3 sequence is CASTDRGATYEQYF. The CDR3 coding sequence is TGTGCCAGCACGGACAGGGGGGCCACCTACGAGCAGTACTTC.

The chain links TRBV15 to TRBJ1-2; D possibly corresponds to TRBD1 (5 bases). This CDR3 is 15 amino acids long. The germline gives CDR1 LNHNV, CDR2 YYDKDF (reference sequence). V dropped 1 base and J dropped 8 bases, with 17 bases sitting between them. For the CDR3, the DNA is TGTGCCACCAGCAGAGGTCCCGGGACTAGGGAAGGCTACACCTTC. It specifies CATSRGPGTREGYTF.

J is TRBJ2-7 and V is TRBV5-4; D is possibly TRBD2 (7 bases). The V and J ends lost 1 base and 2 bases respectively, with 16 bases between them. The CDR3 covers 16 residues. The germline gives CDR1 SGHNT, CDR2 YYREEE (reference sequence). CDR3 coding DNA: TGTGCCAGCAGCTTGTCGATGGGGGGGGCCGCCTACGAGCAGTACTTC. Translated, it gives CASSLSMGGAAYEQYF.

This rearrangement joins TRBV27 to TRBJ1-2; D is possibly TRBD1 (5 bases). The CDR3 covers 16 residues. V gave up 7 bases and J gave up 1 base, with 19 bases separating them. The germline V gene has CDR1 MNHEY and CDR2 SMNVEV (reference sequence). CDR3 region: CASTSLRTLHNYGYTF. The CDR3 region has the DNA TGTGCCAGCACCTCTCTCAGGACACTGCATAACTATGGCTACACCTTC.

As to this clone: At one boundary the junction diverges from the germline segment, which might be a read error. CDR3 sequence (DNA): TGTGCCATCAGCCAAGAACCCCGGACTACAGGTATGGGTACGCAGTATTTT. It is translated as CAISQEPRTTGMGTQYF. The V and J genes are TRBV4-2 and TRBJ2-3; D possibly corresponds to TRBD2 (6 bases). Germline CDR1 LGHNA, CDR2 YNFKEQ. This CDR3 spans 17 amino acids.

V usage is TRBV6-5 and J usage is TRBJ1-1; D might be TRBD1 (5 bases). Trimming shortened V by 7 bases and J by 6 bases, and 18 bases separated the two germline ends. Germline lookup yields CDR1 MNHEY and CDR2 SVGAGI. CDR3 length: 14 residues. The CDR3 reads CASKIQGPRAEAFF. CDR3 nucleotides: TGTGCCAGCAAAATCCAGGGTCCAAGGGCTGAAGCTTTCTTT.

The genes are TRBV6-1 and TRBJ1-2; 7 bases are a match to TRBD1. From germline, CDR1 is MNHNS and CDR2 SASEGT. Trimming took 3 bases from V and 2 from J; bases not matched to a gene: 6. The CDR3 is 15 amino acids. The CDR3 loop is CASSELSGQNYGYTF. For the CDR3, the DNA is TGTGCCAGCAGTGAGCTCTCGGGACAGAACTATGGCTACACCTTC.